A selection of T cell receptor beta chains follows, all from one sample in a study of CD4 T cells in relation to SARS-CoV-2 and coronaviruses. Libraries were prepared by immunoSEQ multiplex PCR; TCRdb keeps only in-frame clonotypes and omits some of them. Of some 30,000 clones detected, roughly three quarters appear once; the ten largest clones hold less than 20%. Their recognized antigens are unknown. Sequencing was performed on CD4+ T cells from PBMCs, cultured in vitro. The receptors were gathered from a human donor in good health. Each CDR3 is given with its conserved first and last residue. D genes are given only for firm matches. A row's size may be missing; if present it is once, few, many or a size class.

V,J,D,size,DNA,CDR3
TRBV18,TRBJ1-5,-,-,TGTGCCAGCTCACCGGGAGAGGCTCAGCCCCAGCATTTT,CASSPGEAQPQHF
TRBV7-2,TRBJ2-7,-,few,TGTGCCAGCAGCTTAGTCTACGAGCAGTACTTC,CASSLVYEQYF
TRBV10-3,TRBJ1-2,-,few,TGTGCCATGACGATGCGGGAGAACTATGGCTACACCTTC,CAMTMRENYGYTF
TRBV29-1,TRBJ2-1,-,-,TGCAGCGTTGAACGACTAGTTAAAAATGAGCAGTTCTTC,CSVERLVKNEQFF
TRBV9,TRBJ2-1,TRBD2,-,TGTGCCAGCAGCTCCGGGACTAGCGGGAGCGGGCACAATGAGCAGTTCTTC,CASSSGTSGSGHNEQFF
TRBV30,TRBJ1-3,TRBD1,-,TGTGCCTGGAAAGGTTACCAGCAGACAGGGAAGAACACCATATATTTT,CAWKGYQQTGKNTIYF
TRBV9,TRBJ2-3,TRBD2,-,TGTGCCAGCAGCGTAGGCCCTAGCGGGGGGGCAGATACGCAGTATTTT,CASSVGPSGGADTQYF
TRBV3-1/TRBV3-2,TRBJ1-5,TRBD1,-,TGTGCCAGCAGCCCCGGGTTAACAGGGGGTAAGGGCAATCAGCCCCAGCATTTT,CASSPGLTGGKGNQPQHF
TRBV6-6,TRBJ1-2,TRBD1,-,TGTGCCAGCAGTTATGAGGGGGCGAACTATGGCTACACCTTC,CASSYEGANYGYTF
TRBV6-5,TRBJ2-2,-,-,TGTGCCAGCAGTAATCCACCCACCGGGGAGCTGTTTTTT,CASSNPPTGELFF
TRBV7-9,TRBJ1-5,TRBD1,few,TGTGCCAGCAGCCCCGGGGACAGGATGAATCAGCCCCAGCATTTT,CASSPGDRMNQPQHF
TRBV18,TRBJ2-3,TRBD2,-,TGTGCCAGCTCACCACCTAGCGGGAGCGATACGCAGTATTTT,CASSPPSGSDTQYF
TRBV6-6,TRBJ2-7,TRBD2,-,TGTGCCAGCAGGCCCGGGACTAGAAGCGAGCAGTACTTC,CASRPGTRSEQYF
TRBV5-4,TRBJ1-1,TRBD1,-,TGTGCCAGCAGCTCGGACAGGGTAGGTCAACGAACTGAAGCTTTCTTT,CASSSDRVGQRTEAFF
TRBV27,TRBJ2-5,-,-,TGTGCCAGCAGTTTCTCCTTTCTCTCCGCCAGCCAGACCCAGTACTTC,CASSFSFLSASQTQYF
TRBV7-2,TRBJ2-4,-,-,TGTGCCAGCAGCTCCCAAGGGTTCCAGGGCATTCAGTACTTC,CASSSQGFQGIQYF
TRBV2,TRBJ1-6,TRBD1,-,TGTGCCAGCAGTGTCCAGGGGGGTGGGGTGTCACCCCTCCACTTT,CASSVQGGGVSPLHF
TRBV6-6,TRBJ1-6,-,-,TGTGCCAGCGGACGACAGGACCGTTCACCCCTCCACTTT,CASGRQDRSPLHF
TRBV19,TRBJ2-7,TRBD1,-,TGTGCCAGTAGAACACGACAGGGGAATTACGAGCAGTACTTC,CASRTRQGNYEQYF
TRBV12-3/TRBV12-4,TRBJ2-7,-,-,TGTGCCAGCAGTATCGGACTATCCTACGAGCAGTACTTC,CASSIGLSYEQYF
TRBV18,TRBJ2-2,TRBD2,few,TGTGCCAGCTCACCCTACAGCGGGGATGACACCGGGGAGCTGTTTTTT,CASSPYSGDDTGELFF
TRBV7-9,TRBJ1-1,-,-,TGTGCCAGCAGCTGGGGATTACGTGACACTGAAGCTTTCTTT,CASSWGLRDTEAFF
TRBV10-1,TRBJ2-7,-,few,TGCGCCAGCAGCAGTAAGAAACGAGGATTCGCCTGCGAGCAGTACTTC,CASSSKKRGFACEQYF
TRBV18,TRBJ1-1,-,-,TGTGCCAGCTCACCGTCGACAGGGAACACTGAAGCTTTCTTT,CASSPSTGNTEAFF
TRBV5-1,TRBJ2-2,-,-,TGCGCCAGCAGCTTGCTACAGACCGGGGAGCTGTTTTTT,CASSLLQTGELFF
TRBV9,TRBJ2-1,-,-,TGTGCCAGCAGCGTCAGTTCCGAACCCCACAATGAGCAGTTCTTC,CASSVSSEPHNEQFF
TRBV7-9,TRBJ1-2,-,few,TGTGCCAGCAGCTTACTTTCCGGGAGAGTACATGATGGCTACACCTTC,CASSLLSGRVHDGYTF
TRBV10-1,TRBJ2-7,-,-,TGCGCCAGCAGTGAGTCTGGTGGGGGGGCCCGGGAGCAGTACTTC,CASSESGGGAREQYF
TRBV11-3,TRBJ2-5,-,-,TGTGCCAGCAGCCGCCTGGGGGCAGAGACCCAGTACTTC,CASSRLGAETQYF
TRBV4-1,TRBJ2-2,TRBD2,-,TGCGCCAGCAGCCTTACGAGGGGACTAGCGGACGGGGAGCTGTTTTTT,CASSLTRGLADGELFF
TRBV12-3/TRBV12-4,TRBJ2-3,-,-,TGTGCCAGCAGTTTATCCACAGATACGCAGTATTTT,CASSLSTDTQYF
TRBV5-6,TRBJ2-6,TRBD1,-,TGTGCCAGCAGCTTGGAGCCTAGGACAGGGTTGACTTTC,CASSLEPRTGLTF
TRBV7-2,TRBJ2-2,TRBD1,few,TGTGCCAGCAGAGGGCGACAGGGTACTTCGGCCGGGGAGCTGTTTTTT,CASRGRQGTSAGELFF
TRBV27,TRBJ2-7,-,-,TGTGCCAGCAGTTTGCGGCAGGGCTCCTCCTACGAGCAGTACTTC,CASSLRQGSSYEQYF
TRBV5-6,TRBJ2-7,-,few,TGTGCCAGCAGCTTCGGGGCTAGCTCCTACGAGCAGTACTTC,CASSFGASSYEQYF
TRBV2,TRBJ1-1,-,once,TGTGCCAGCAGTGAAAGGACCCAGGGGTCGGCTTTCTTT,CASSERTQGSAFF
TRBV7-2,TRBJ1-5,-,-,TGTGCCAGCACCCAGAGGTCGGGTGGAGATCAGCCCCAGCATTTT,CASTQRSGGDQPQHF
TRBV5-8,TRBJ2-1,-,-,TGTGCCAGCAGCCCCACCTTAGCGAGAAATTACAATGAGCAGTTCTTC,CASSPTLARNYNEQFF
TRBV7-2,TRBJ1-1,-,-,TGTGCCAGCAGCCCCCGGCGGGGGGGTACTGAAGCTTTCTTT,CASSPRRGGTEAFF
TRBV2,TRBJ1-1,-,-,TGTGCCAGCAGTGAGGTAACGGCTTTCTTT,CASSEVTAFF
TRBV27,TRBJ1-1,-,-,TGTGCCAGCAGTTGGGCCCCTTTTTTGGCGGATACTGAAGCTTTCTTT,CASSWAPFLADTEAFF
TRBV2,TRBJ2-7,TRBD1,-,TGTGCCAGCAGTGAAGCGGACCGCCCGGGACAGGGTTCTTACGAGCAGTACTTC,CASSEADRPGQGSYEQYF
TRBV12-2,TRBJ2-3,-,-,TGTGCAAGTCGCTCGTACAGGGGAGGTACAGATACGCAGTATTTT,CASRSYRGGTDTQYF
TRBV5-1,TRBJ1-2,-,-,TGCGCCAGCAGCCCCAACCCCGGGACTGAGATGGCTGAAACCTTC,CASSPNPGTEMAETF
TRBV7-2,TRBJ2-2,TRBD2,once,TGTGCCAGCAGACTTAGGACTAGCGGGCACACCGGGGAGCTGTTTTTT,CASRLRTSGHTGELFF
TRBV7-2,TRBJ2-1,-,-,TGTGCCAGCAGCGTCTCAGAGCTTAGCTCCTACAATGAGCAGTTCTTC,CASSVSELSSYNEQFF
TRBV10-1,TRBJ2-3,TRBD1,-,TGCGCCAGCAGGGGAGACAGGGGATCCACAGATACGCAGTATTTT,CASRGDRGSTDTQYF
TRBV5-8,TRBJ2-5,TRBD2,-,TGTGCCAGCAGCCGCGGACTAGCGGGAGCAGAGACCCAGTACTTC,CASSRGLAGAETQYF
TRBV4-2,TRBJ2-1,TRBD2,-,TGTGCCAGCAGCCAGGACCCATGGCGGGGGGCAATTCAAGAGACTGAGGACTACTACGGTGAGCAGTTCTTC,CASSQDPWRGAIQETEDYYGEQFF
TRBV11-3,TRBJ2-5,TRBD1,-,TGTGCCAGCAGCCAAAACGAAGGGGACAGAAAAGAGACCCAGTACTTC,CASSQNEGDRKETQYF
TRBV18,TRBJ2-2,-,-,TGTGCCAGCTCACCACGTACTTCCAGGACCCTGAACACCGGGGAGCTGTTTTTT,CASSPRTSRTLNTGELFF
TRBV6-6,TRBJ1-6,-,few,TGTGCCAGCAGTTCCCCGAGCTCCTATAATTCACCCCTCCACTTT,CASSSPSSYNSPLHF
TRBV19,TRBJ1-6,-,-,TGTGCCAGTAGGGGTCGGGGGTTCGATTCACCCCTCCACTTT,CASRGRGFDSPLHF
TRBV5-4,TRBJ1-1,-,-,TGTGCCAGCAGCTTGGGGGCCGGGAACACTGAAGCTTTCTTT,CASSLGAGNTEAFF
TRBV3-1/TRBV3-2,TRBJ2-1,TRBD2,once,TGTGCCAGCAGCCAAACTAGCGGGTACAATGAGCAGTTCTTC,CASSQTSGYNEQFF
TRBV25-1,TRBJ2-1,TRBD2,-,TGTGCCAGCAGTTCCTTGGAAGCCACTAGCGGGGGAAATGAGCAGTTCTTC,CASSSLEATSGGNEQFF
TRBV3-1/TRBV3-2,TRBJ2-4,-,-,TGTGCCAGCAGCCGCGGGACGGGAAACATTCAGTACTTC,CASSRGTGNIQYF
TRBV10-3,TRBJ2-2,TRBD1,-,TGTGCCATCCAGGGAGAAGGGGGCTCTGGGACCGGGGAGCTGTTTTTT,CAIQGEGGSGTGELFF